This T cell receptor (beta chain) was captured by sequencing in a study of blood T cell repertoires in COVID-19. About the research overall: PBMCs, B-cell-depleted T cells, or T cells were the source of the cDNA or gDNA that made up the material.

Notes on this clone: The junction departs from the called germline gene at one end, perhaps through a read error.

TCRdb keeps only in-frame clones here, not all; method: immunoSEQ multiplex PCR. The sample records tens of thousands of clones, more than 70% being singletons. The germline CDR1 and CDR2 sequences are MNHEY and SVGAGI. The CDR3 consists of 16 residues. The V call is TRBV6-5, the J call TRBJ1-4; no clear D gene. The sequence was obtained from a human donor in a cohort sampled during active COVID-19. Sequences were obtained from peripheral blood. CDR3 coding DNA: TGTGCCAGCAGTAACTCAGGACTTGCAACTAATGAAAAACTGTTTTTT. Amino acids: CASSNSGLATNEKLFF.